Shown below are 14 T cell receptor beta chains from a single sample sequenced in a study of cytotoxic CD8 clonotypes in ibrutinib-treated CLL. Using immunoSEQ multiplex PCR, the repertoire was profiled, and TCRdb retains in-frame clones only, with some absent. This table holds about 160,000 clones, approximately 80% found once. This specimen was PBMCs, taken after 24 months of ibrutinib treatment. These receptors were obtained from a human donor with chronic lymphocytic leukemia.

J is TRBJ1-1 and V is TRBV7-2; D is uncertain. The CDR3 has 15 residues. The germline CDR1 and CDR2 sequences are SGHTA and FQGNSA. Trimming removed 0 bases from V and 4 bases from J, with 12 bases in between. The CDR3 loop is CASSLASGIRTEAFF. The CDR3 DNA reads TGTGCCAGCAGCTTAGCGTCGGGGATCCGCACTGAAGCTTTCTTT. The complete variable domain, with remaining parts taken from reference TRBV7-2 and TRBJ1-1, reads GAGVSQSPSNKVTEKGKDVELRCDPISGHTALYWYRQSLGQGLEFLIYFQGNSAPDKSGLPSDRFSAERTGGSVSTLTIQRTQQEDSAVYLCASSLASGIRTEAFFGQGTRLTVV.

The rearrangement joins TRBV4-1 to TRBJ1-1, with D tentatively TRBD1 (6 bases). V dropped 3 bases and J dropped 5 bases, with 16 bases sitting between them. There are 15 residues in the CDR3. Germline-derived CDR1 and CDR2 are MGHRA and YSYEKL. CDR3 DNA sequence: TGCGCCAGCAGCCACCTAAGACAGGTTTCGACTGAAGCTTTCTTT. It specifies CASSHLRQVSTEAFF.

CDR3 DNA sequence: TGTGCCAGCTCACCTAAGGGGGGAACTACTGAAGCTTTCTTT. It translates to CASSPKGGTTEAFF. The chain employs TRBV18 and TRBJ1-1; the D gene is possibly TRBD1 (6 bases). Germline loops: CDR1 KGHSH, CDR2 LQKENI. V was clipped by 3 bases and J by 5 bases, with 13 bases between them. CDR3 length: 14 amino acids. Drawing the rest from reference TRBV18 and TRBJ1-1, the complete variable domain is NAGVMQNPRHLVRRRGQEARLRCSPMKGHSHVYWYRQLPEEGLKFMVYLQKENIIDESGMPKERFSAEFPKEGPSILRIQQVVRGDSAAYFCASSPKGGTTEAFFGQGTRLTVV.

The CDR3 DNA is TGTGCCAGTAGTATGGGAGGTCCTCCCTATAATTCACCCCTCCACTTT. Translating it yields CASSMGGPPYNSPLHF. The chain employs TRBV19 and TRBJ1-6, with D unresolved. Germline CDR1 is LNHDA and CDR2 is SQIVND (reference sequence). V was cut by 3 bases and J by 2 bases, with 11 bases left in between. This CDR3 comprises 16 residues. Looking up the rest from reference TRBV19 and TRBJ1-6 gives the full variable domain: DGGITQSPKYLFRKEGQNVTLSCEQNLNHDAMYWYRQDPGQGLRLIYYSQIVNDFQKGDIAEGYSVSREKKESFPLTVTSAQKNPTAFYLCASSMGGPPYNSPLHFGNGTRLTVT.

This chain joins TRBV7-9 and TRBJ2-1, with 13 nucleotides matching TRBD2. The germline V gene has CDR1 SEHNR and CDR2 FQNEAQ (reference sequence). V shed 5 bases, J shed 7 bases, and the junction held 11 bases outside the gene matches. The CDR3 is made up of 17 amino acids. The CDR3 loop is CASSPSRPGLAGNEQFF. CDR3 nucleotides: TGTGCCAGCAGCCCATCCCGACCGGGACTAGCGGGGAATGAGCAGTTCTTC.

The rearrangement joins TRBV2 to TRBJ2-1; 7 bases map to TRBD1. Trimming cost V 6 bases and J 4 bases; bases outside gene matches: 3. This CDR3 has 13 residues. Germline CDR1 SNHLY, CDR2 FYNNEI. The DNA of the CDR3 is TGTGCCAGCAGGGGACAGCTATACAATGAGCAGTTCTTC. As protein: CASRGQLYNEQFF.

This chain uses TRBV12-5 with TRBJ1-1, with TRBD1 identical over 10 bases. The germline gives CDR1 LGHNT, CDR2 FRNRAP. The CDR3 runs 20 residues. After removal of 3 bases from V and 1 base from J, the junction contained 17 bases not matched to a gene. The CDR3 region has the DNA TGTGCTAGTGGTTTCTTATCCATTCTTTGGGACAGGGGAGCGAACACTGAAGCTTTCTTT. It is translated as CASGFLSILWDRGANTEAFF.

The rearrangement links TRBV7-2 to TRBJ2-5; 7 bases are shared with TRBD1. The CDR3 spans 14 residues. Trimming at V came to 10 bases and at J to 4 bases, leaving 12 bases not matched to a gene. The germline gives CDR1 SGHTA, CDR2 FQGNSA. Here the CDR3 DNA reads TGTGCCACCCTCAACAGGGGATGGGGAGAGACCCAGTACTTC. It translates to CATLNRGWGETQYF.

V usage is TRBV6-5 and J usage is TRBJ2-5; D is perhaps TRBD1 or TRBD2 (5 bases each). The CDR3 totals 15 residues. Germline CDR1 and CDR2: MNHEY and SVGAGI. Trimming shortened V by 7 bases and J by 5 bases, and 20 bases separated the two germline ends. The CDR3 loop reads CASTLGDDNWETQYF. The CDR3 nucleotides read TGTGCCAGCACCCTAGGGGACGACAACTGGGAGACCCAGTACTTC.

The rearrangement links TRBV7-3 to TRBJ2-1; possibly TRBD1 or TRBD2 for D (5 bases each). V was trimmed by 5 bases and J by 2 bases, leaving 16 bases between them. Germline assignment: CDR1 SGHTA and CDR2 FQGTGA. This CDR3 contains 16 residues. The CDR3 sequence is CASSLITGTPYNEQFF. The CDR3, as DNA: TGTGCCAGCAGCCTGATAACCGGGACCCCCTACAATGAGCAGTTCTTC.

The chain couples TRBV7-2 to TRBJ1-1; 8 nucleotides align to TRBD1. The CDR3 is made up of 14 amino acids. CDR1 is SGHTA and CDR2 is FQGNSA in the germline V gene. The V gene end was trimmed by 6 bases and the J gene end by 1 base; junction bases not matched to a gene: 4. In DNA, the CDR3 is TGTGCCAGCAGAGACAGGGGAACGAACACTGAAGCTTTCTTT. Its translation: CASRDRGTNTEAFF.

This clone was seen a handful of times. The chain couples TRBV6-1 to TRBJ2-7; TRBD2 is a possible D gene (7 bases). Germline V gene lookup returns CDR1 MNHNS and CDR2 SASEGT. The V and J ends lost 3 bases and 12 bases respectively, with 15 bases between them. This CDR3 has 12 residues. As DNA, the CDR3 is TGTGCCAGCAGTGAGGAGGGGGGGAATCGGTACTTC. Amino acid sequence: CASSEEGGNRYF.

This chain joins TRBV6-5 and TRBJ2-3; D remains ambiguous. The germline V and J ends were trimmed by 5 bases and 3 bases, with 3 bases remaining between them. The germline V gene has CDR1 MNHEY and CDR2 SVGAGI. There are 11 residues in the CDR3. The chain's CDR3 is CASSRTDTQYF. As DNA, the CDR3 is TGTGCCAGCAGTCGGACAGATACGCAGTATTTT.

The CDR3 is CASTLRQGRNSPLHF. CDR3 nucleotide sequence: TGTGCCAGCACCCTTCGACAGGGGCGAAATTCACCCCTCCACTTT. The chain is built from TRBV6-6 and TRBJ1-6; 8 bases line up with TRBD1. Germline values: CDR1 MNHNY, CDR2 SVGAGI (reference sequence). There are 15 residues in the CDR3. Losses at the gene ends were 7 bases for V and 7 bases for J; bases not matched to a gene: 9.